These 12 T cell receptor beta chains were all obtained from the same sample, sequenced in a study of cytomegalovirus exposure and HLA in healthy donors. Use of 60 Vbeta and 13 Jbeta primers characterized the PCR. Produced via immunoSEQ multiplex PCR; TCRdb's table is partial and in-frame only. The sample contains 85,000 to 130,000 clones, 71% of which appear only once. The specimen sequenced was PBMCs. Receptors originate from a female donor in good health and CMV-seronegative.

This clone was observed a few times. Here the CDR3 DNA reads TGTGCCAGCAGTCGTCAGGGACAAAACAATCAGCCCCAGCATTTT. This codes for CASSRQGQNNQPQHF. The rearrangement links TRBV6-5 to TRBJ1-5, with D perhaps matching TRBD1 (6 bases). Per the germline V gene, CDR1 is MNHEY and CDR2 is SVGAGI. V lost 5 bases and J 3 bases, leaving 14 bases between the germline ends. This CDR3 region has 15 residues.

This clone occurred once. V and J are TRBV29-1 and TRBJ2-7, with TRBD1 matching 8 bases. The V and J ends lost 5 bases and 1 base, in that order; junction bases with no gene match: 7. This CDR3 comprises 14 residues. CDR1 and CDR2 from the germline V gene are SQVTM and ANQGSEA. The CDR3 nucleotides read TGCAGCGTTAGGGGAGGACAGGGTTCCTACGAGCAGTACTTC. It specifies CSVRGGQGSYEQYF.

This clone has more than one count but fewer than ten. This chain joins TRBV30 and TRBJ2-2; TRBD1 matches at 9 bases. The CDR3 runs 17 residues. Germline CDR1 is GTSNPN and CDR2 is SVGIG (reference sequence). The V and J ends lost 1 base and 3 bases, in that order; junction bases with no gene match: 9. CDR3 sequence (DNA): TGTGCCTGGAGTGGCCGACAGGGGGATGGGTACACCGGGGAGCTGTTTTTT. This sequence encodes CAWSGRQGDGYTGELFF. Combining the CDR3 with reference TRBV30 and TRBJ2-2 gives the whole variable domain SQTIHQWPATLVQPVGSPLSLECTVEGTSNPNLYWYRQAAGRGLQLLFYSVGIGQISSEVPQNLSASRPQDRQFILSSKKLLLSDSGFYLCAWSGRQGDGYTGELFFGEGSRLTVL.

In this sample, this clone turned up a few times. The V gene is TRBV6-6, the J gene TRBJ2-5; 8 nucleotides agree with TRBD1. V lost 2 bases and J lost 4; bases outside the gene matches: 6. This CDR3 has 15 amino acids. Looked up from germline, CDR1 is MNHNY and CDR2 is SVGAGI (reference sequence). The CDR3, as DNA: TGTGCCAGCAGTTACGCGGGACAGGCAACAGAGACCCAGTACTTC. Protein: CASSYAGQATETQYF.

V and J are TRBV7-6 and TRBJ2-7, with 7 bases fitting TRBD2. The junction had 20 bases not matched to a gene; V was cut back by 5 bases and J by 4 bases. From germline, CDR1 is SGHVS and CDR2 FNYEAQ. CDR3 length: 18 residues. CDR3 sequence (DNA): TGTGCCAGCAGCCCAGTGATAAGGCGGCTAGCGGACCCTTACGAGCAGTACTTC. The encoded protein is CASSPVIRRLADPYEQYF.

The chain combines TRBV4-1 with TRBJ2-7, with D maybe TRBD2 (6 bases). This CDR3 has 15 amino acids. The germline CDR1 and CDR2 sequences are MGHRA and YSYEKL. Deletions cut 3 bases from V and 5 bases from J, with 17 bases between. The CDR3 reads CASSHRRGRGDEQYF. CDR3 DNA sequence: TGCGCCAGCAGCCACCGGCGGGGACGCGGCGACGAGCAGTACTTC.

Written as DNA, the CDR3 is TGCGCCAGCAGCTTGAATACAGGATCAGCTAACTATGGCTACACCTTC. As protein: CASSLNTGSANYGYTF. This chain uses TRBV5-1 with TRBJ1-2, with D perhaps matching TRBD1 (5 bases). Trimming shortened V by 1 base and J by 0 bases, and 13 bases separated the two germline ends. The CDR3 sequence is 16 residues long. Germline loops: CDR1 SGHRS, CDR2 YFSETQ.

This chain connects TRBV7-9 to TRBJ1-2; 8 positions agree with TRBD1. Germline trimming cut 5 bases from V and 7 bases from J; bases unmatched to any gene: 12. The CDR3 contains 15 residues. Germline CDR1 is SEHNR and CDR2 is FQNEAQ (reference sequence). As DNA, the CDR3 is TGTGCCAGCAGCCCAACCTCGACAGGGGTTAGTGGCTACACCTTC. It specifies CASSPTSTGVSGYTF.

The chain combines TRBV19 with TRBJ2-7, with TRBD1 matching over 8 bases. The CDR3 covers 17 residues. The V and J ends lost 1 base and 1 base, in that order; junction bases with no gene match: 9. In germline, CDR1 is LNHDA, CDR2 SQIVND (reference sequence). Here the CDR3 DNA reads TGTGCCAGTAGTATAGCCCAAGGGACAGGTTTTTCCTACGAGCAGTACTTC. This translates into CASSIAQGTGFSYEQYF. Full variable domain (missing parts from reference TRBV19 and TRBJ2-7): DGGITQSPKYLFRKEGQNVTLSCEQNLNHDAMYWYRQDPGQGLRLIYYSQIVNDFQKGDIAEGYSVSREKKESFPLTVTSAQKNPTAFYLCASSIAQGTGFSYEQYFGPGTRLTVT.

The chain uses TRBV5-5 and TRBJ2-7; 9 nucleotides match TRBD2. The germline CDR1 and CDR2 sequences are SGHKS and YYEKEE (reference sequence). The CDR3 totals 15 residues. V lost 2 bases, J lost 1 base, and 4 bases stayed unmatched. CDR3 protein: CASSFGAGGSYEQYF. For the CDR3, the DNA is TGTGCCAGCAGCTTCGGAGCGGGGGGTTCCTACGAGCAGTACTTC.

The chain recombines TRBV19 with TRBJ2-7, with 7 bases fitting TRBD2. The germline CDR1 and CDR2 sequences are LNHDA and SQIVND (reference sequence). The CDR3 runs to 13 residues. With 6 bases clipped from V and 7 bases from J, the junction kept 9 bases outside the gene matches. CDR3 bases: TGTGCCAGTAGCGCAAGACTAGCCTGGGAGCAGTACTTC. Amino acid sequence: CASSARLAWEQYF.

The chain recombines TRBV27 with TRBJ1-1; 10 nucleotides match TRBD1. The CDR3 is made up of 14 amino acids. CDR1 MNHEY and CDR2 SMNVEV come from the germline V gene (reference sequence). The V segment lost 2 bases and the J segment 7 bases; nucleotides outside the gene matches: 4. The CDR3 nucleotides are TGTGCCAGCAGTTTAGCCGGGACAGGGGTTGAAGCTTTCTTT. It encodes CASSLAGTGVEAFF.